A single sample gave rise to the 11 T cell receptor beta chains below, sequenced in a study of blood T cell repertoires in COVID-19. Assay: immunoSEQ multiplex PCR; the TCRdb copy retains only in-frame clones and omits some. The sample carries 200,000 to 250,000 clones, approximately 82% recorded once. The sequencing input was peripheral blood. These receptors came from a woman older than 75 with acute or convalescent COVID-19.

The rearrangement uses TRBV10-1 and TRBJ2-1, with TRBD1 identical over 7 bases. J gave up 5 bases and V 7 bases, and 8 bases lay outside the gene matches. This CDR3 spans 14 amino acids. Germline V CDR1 and CDR2: WNHNN, SYGVQD (reference sequence). The CDR3, as DNA: TGCGCCAGCATTAGGGACAGTACCCACAATGAGCAGTTCTTC. Amino acids: CASIRDSTHNEQFF.

The chain has TRBV6-5 and TRBJ2-7; 9 bases align to TRBD2. This CDR3 comprises 16 residues. In germline, CDR1 is MNHEY, CDR2 SVGAGI. V shed 2 bases and J 3 bases; nucleotides not matched to a gene: 8. CDR3 loop: CASSYRSNSGSYEQYF. The CDR3 nucleotides are TGTGCCAGCAGTTACCGGTCTAATAGCGGGAGCTACGAGCAGTACTTC.

The chain is built from TRBV7-6 and TRBJ2-6, with 8 bases matching TRBD2. V was pared by 3 bases and J by 4 bases, with 8 bases of the junction left unmatched. CDR1 is SGHVS, CDR2 FNYEAQ, per germline. This CDR3 spans 17 amino acids. CDR3 DNA sequence: TGTGCCAGCAGCTTGGGCGCGGGAGGCTTCGGGGCCAACGTCCTGACTTTC. Its translation: CASSLGAGGFGANVLTF.

V is TRBV12-3 or TRBV12-4 and J is TRBJ1-2, with D tentatively TRBD1 (5 bases). V was cut by 6 bases and J by 2 bases, with 10 bases left in between. This CDR3 spans 13 amino acids. The CDR3 loop is CASRKQANYGYTF. The CDR3, as DNA: TGTGCCAGCAGGAAACAGGCGAACTATGGCTACACCTTC.

The chain employs TRBV6-5 and TRBJ1-1; D unclear. The CDR3 length is 14 residues. V gave up 7 bases and J gave up 3 bases, with 15 bases separating them. Germline-derived CDR1 and CDR2 are MNHEY and SVGAGI. Here the CDR3 DNA reads TGTGCCAGCACCCAACGGGGTTTGTACACTGAAGCTTTCTTT. Protein product: CASTQRGLYTEAFF.

The chain combines TRBV14 with TRBJ1-6; 9 bases fit TRBD1. The CDR3 length is 16 residues. V shed 2 bases, J shed 3 bases, and the junction held 2 bases outside the gene matches. CDR1 is SGHDN and CDR2 is FVKESK in the germline V gene. The CDR3 spells CASSQLTGGYNSPLHF. The CDR3 region has the DNA TGTGCCAGCAGCCAACTGACAGGGGGCTATAATTCACCCCTCCACTTT.

This clone occurred once. The chain couples TRBV29-1 to TRBJ1-4; 10 positions agree with TRBD1. The CDR3 is 16 residues long. The germline V gene has CDR1 SQVTM and CDR2 ANQGSEA. V gave up 4 bases and J gave up 2 bases; unmatched junction bases: 7. CDR3 nucleotide sequence: TGCAGCGTTGCTTTGACAGGGGGCTGGACTAATGAAAAACTGTTTTTT. The encoded protein is CSVALTGGWTNEKLFF.

The J gene is TRBJ2-1, the V gene TRBV12-5, with 8 bases that match TRBD2. The CDR3 runs to 17 residues. The trim removed 3 bases at V and 2 bases at J, leaving 9 bases unmatched. Germline CDR1 is LGHNT and CDR2 is FRNRAP. This CDR3 reads CASGLEGGGRPYNEQFF. The CDR3 coding sequence is TGTGCTAGTGGTTTAGAGGGGGGCGGGAGGCCCTACAATGAGCAGTTCTTC.

The chain couples TRBV5-5 to TRBJ1-2, with D unclear. The CDR3 has 14 residues. With 4 bases removed from V and 0 bases from J, the gap between germline ends came to 10 bases. Germline assignment: CDR1 SGHKS and CDR2 YYEKEE (reference sequence). CDR3 residues: CASSQDLANYGYTF. CDR3 nucleotide sequence: TGTGCCAGCAGCCAAGACCTAGCTAACTATGGCTACACCTTC.

The chain employs TRBV18 and TRBJ2-7; D is possibly TRBD2 (5 bases). In germline, CDR1 is KGHSH, CDR2 LQKENI. V dropped 3 bases and J dropped 5 bases, with 17 bases sitting between them. The CDR3 has 15 residues. CDR3 loop: CASSPDPGSIHEQYF. In DNA form, the CDR3 reads TGTGCCAGCTCACCCGACCCGGGGTCCATACACGAGCAGTACTTC.

The CDR3 DNA reads TGTGCCAGCAGCTTACAGGTTTGGACAGGTCGCACAGATACGCAGTATTTT. Translation: CASSLQVWTGRTDTQYF. This chain uses TRBV11-2 with TRBJ2-3, with TRBD1 identical over 7 bases. The V segment lost 2 bases and the J segment 1 base; nucleotides outside the gene matches: 9. CDR3 length equals 17 residues. Germline V gives CDR1 SGHAT, CDR2 FQNNGV.